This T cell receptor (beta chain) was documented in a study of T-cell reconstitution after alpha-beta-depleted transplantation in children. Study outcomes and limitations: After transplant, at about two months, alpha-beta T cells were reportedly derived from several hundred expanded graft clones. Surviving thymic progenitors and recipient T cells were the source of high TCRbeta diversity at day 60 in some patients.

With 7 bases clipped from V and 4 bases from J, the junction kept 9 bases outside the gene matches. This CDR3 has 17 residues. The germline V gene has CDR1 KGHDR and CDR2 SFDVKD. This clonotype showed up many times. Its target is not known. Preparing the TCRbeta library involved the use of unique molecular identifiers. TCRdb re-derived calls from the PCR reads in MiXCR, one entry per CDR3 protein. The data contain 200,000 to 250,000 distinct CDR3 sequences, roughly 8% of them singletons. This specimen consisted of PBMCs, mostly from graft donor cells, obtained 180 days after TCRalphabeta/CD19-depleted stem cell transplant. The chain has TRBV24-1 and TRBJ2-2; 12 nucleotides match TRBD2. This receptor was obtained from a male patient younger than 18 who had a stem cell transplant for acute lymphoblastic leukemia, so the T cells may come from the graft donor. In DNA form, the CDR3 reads TGTGCCACCAGGACTAGCGGGGGCCTCGAGGGCACCGGGGAGCTGTTTTTT. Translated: CATRTSGGLEGTGELFF.